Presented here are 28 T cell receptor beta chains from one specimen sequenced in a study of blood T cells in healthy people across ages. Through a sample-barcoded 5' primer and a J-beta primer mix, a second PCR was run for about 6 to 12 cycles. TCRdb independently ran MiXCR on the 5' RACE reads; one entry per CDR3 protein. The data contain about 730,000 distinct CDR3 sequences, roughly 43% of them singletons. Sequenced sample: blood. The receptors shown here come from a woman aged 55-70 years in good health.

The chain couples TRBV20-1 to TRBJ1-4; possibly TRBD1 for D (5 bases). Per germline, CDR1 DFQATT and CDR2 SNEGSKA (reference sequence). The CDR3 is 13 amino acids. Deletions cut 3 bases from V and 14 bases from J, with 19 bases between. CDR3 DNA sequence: TGCAGTGCTAGTCTGGCGGGGGTGATGGGGCTGTTTTTT. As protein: CSASLAGVMGLFF.

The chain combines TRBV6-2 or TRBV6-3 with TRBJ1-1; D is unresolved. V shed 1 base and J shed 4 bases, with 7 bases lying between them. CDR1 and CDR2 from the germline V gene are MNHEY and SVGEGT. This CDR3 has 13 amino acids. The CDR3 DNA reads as TGTGCCAGCAGTTACTTGCACAGCACTGAAGCTTTCTTT. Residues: CASSYLHSTEAFF.

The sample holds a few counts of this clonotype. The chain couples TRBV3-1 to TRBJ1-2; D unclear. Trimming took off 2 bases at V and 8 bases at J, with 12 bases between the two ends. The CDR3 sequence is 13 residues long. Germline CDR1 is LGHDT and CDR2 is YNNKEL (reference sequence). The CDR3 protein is CASSQWQLLGYTF. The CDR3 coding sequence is TGTGCCAGCAGCCAATGGCAGCTTTTAGGCTACACCTTC.

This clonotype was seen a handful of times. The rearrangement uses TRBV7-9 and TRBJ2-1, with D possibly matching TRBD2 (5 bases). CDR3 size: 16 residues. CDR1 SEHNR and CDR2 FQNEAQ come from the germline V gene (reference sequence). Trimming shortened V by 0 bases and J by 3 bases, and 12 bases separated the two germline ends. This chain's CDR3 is CASSLAAPSLYNEQFF. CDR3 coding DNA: TGTGCCAGCAGCTTAGCGGCACCTAGCCTCTACAATGAGCAGTTCTTC.

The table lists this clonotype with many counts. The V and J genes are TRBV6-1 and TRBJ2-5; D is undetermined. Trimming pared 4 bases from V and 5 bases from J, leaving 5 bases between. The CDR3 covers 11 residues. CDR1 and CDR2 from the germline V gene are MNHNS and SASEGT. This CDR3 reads CASSGTETQYF. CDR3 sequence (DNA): TGTGCCAGCAGTGGGACCGAGACCCAGTACTTC.

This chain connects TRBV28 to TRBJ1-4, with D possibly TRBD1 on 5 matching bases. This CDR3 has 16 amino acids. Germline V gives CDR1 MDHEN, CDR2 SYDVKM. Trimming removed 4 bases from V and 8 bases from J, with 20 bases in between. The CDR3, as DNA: TGTGCCAGCAGTTCCACACGTGGGGGTTTAAGAGAAAAACTGTTTTTT. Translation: CASSSTRGGLREKLFF.

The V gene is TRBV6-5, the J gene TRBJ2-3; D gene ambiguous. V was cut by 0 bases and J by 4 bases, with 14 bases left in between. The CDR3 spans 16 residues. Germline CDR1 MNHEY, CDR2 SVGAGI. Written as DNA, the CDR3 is TGTGCCAGCAGTTACTCGACATCCCCGGTCGCAGATACGCAGTATTTT. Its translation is CASSYSTSPVADTQYF.

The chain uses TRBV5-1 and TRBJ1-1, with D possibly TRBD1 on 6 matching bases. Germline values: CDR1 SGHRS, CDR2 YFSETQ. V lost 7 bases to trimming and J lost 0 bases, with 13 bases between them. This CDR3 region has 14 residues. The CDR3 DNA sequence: TGCGCCAGCCGTGATACAGGGCTGAACACTGAAGCTTTCTTT. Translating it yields CASRDTGLNTEAFF. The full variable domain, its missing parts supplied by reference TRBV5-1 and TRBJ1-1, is KAGVTQTPRYLIKTRGQQVTLSCSPISGHRSVSWYQQTPGQGLQFLFEYFSETQRNKGNFPGRFSGRQFSNSRSEMNVSTLELGDSALYLCASRDTGLNTEAFFGQGTRLTVV.

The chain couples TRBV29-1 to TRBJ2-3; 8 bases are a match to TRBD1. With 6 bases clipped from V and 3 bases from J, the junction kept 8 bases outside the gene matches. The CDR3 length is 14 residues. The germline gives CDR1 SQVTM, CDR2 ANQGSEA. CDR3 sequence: CSVRPGQATDTQYF. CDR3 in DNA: TGCAGCGTGCGACCGGGACAGGCAACAGATACGCAGTATTTT.

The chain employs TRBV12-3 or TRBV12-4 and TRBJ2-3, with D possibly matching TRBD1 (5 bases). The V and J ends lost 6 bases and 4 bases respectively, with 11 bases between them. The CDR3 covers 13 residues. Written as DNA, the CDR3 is TGTGCCAGCAGCGGAAGGGGCGCAGATACGCAGTATTTT. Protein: CASSGRGADTQYF.

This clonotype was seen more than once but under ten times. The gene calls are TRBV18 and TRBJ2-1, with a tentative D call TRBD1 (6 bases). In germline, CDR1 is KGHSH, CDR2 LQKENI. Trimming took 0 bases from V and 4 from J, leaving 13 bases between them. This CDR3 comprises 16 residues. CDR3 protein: CASSPPLRTAYNEQFF. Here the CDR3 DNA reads TGTGCCAGCTCACCACCACTCCGGACAGCGTACAATGAGCAGTTCTTC. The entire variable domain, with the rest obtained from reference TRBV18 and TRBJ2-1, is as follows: NAGVMQNPRHLVRRRGQEARLRCSPMKGHSHVYWYRQLPEEGLKFMVYLQKENIIDESGMPKERFSAEFPKEGPSILRIQQVVRGDSAAYFCASSPPLRTAYNEQFFGPGTRLTVL.

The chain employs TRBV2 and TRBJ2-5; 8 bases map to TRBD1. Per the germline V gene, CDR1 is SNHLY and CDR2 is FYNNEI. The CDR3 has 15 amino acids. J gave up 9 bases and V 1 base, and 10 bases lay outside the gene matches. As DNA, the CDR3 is TGTGCCAGCAGTGAAGGGCGGACAGGGCCGAAGGCCCAGTACTTC. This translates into CASSEGRTGPKAQYF.

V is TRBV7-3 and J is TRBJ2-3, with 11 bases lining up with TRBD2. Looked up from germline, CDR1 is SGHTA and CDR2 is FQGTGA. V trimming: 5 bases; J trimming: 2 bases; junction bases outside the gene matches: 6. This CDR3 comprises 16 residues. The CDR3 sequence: CASSPPSGGPTDTQYF. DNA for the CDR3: TGTGCCAGCAGCCCACCTAGCGGGGGGCCCACAGATACGCAGTATTTT. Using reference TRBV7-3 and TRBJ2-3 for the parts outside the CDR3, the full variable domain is GAGVSQTPSNKVTEKGKYVELRCDPISGHTALYWYRQSLGQGPEFLIYFQGTGAADDSGLPNDRFFAVRPEGSVSTLKIQRTERGDSAVYLCASSPPSGGPTDTQYFGPGTRLTVL.

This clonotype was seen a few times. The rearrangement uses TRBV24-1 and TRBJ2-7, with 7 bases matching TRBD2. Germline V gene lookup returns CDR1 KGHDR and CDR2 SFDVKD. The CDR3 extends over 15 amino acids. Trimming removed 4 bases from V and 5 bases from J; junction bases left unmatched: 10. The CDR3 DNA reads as TGTGCCACCAGTGAGCCCAAGGGCGGGAGTAACGAGCAGTACTTC. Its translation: CATSEPKGGSNEQYF.

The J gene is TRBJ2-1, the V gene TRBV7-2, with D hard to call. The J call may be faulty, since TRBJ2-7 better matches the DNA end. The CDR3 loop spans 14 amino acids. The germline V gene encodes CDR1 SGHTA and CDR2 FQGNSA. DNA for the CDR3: TGTGCCAGCAGCTTAACGGCGACCCTCAATGAGCAGTACTTC. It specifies CASSLTATLNEQYF.

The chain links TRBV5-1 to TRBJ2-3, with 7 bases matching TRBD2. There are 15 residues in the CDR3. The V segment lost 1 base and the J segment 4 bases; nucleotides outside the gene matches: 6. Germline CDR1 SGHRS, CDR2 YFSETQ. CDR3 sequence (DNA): TGCGCCAGCAGCTTGTGGGGGGACTACGCAGATACGCAGTATTTT. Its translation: CASSLWGDYADTQYF.

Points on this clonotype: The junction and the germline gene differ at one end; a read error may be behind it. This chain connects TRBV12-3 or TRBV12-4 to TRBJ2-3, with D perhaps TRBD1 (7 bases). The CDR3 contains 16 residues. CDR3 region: CASSLSPGGGTDAQYF. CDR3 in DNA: TGTGCCAGCAGTTTATCCCCCGGAGGGGGGACAGATGCGCAGTATTTT.

CDR3 protein: CASSQDYQQGSYEQYF. The CDR3, as DNA: TGCGCCAGCAGCCAAGATTATCAACAGGGGTCCTACGAGCAGTACTTC. V gene TRBV4-1 combines with J gene TRBJ2-7, with TRBD1 identical over 7 bases. Germline V gene lookup returns CDR1 MGHRA and CDR2 YSYEKL. The CDR3 consists of 16 residues. After removal of 0 bases from V and 1 base from J, the junction contained 6 bases not matched to a gene.

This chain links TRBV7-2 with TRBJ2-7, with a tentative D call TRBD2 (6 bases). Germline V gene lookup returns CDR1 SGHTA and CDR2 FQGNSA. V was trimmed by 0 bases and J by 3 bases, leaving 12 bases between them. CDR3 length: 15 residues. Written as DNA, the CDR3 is TGTGCCAGCAGCTTAGCGGCTAGCGATATCTACGAGCAGTACTTC. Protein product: CASSLAASDIYEQYF.

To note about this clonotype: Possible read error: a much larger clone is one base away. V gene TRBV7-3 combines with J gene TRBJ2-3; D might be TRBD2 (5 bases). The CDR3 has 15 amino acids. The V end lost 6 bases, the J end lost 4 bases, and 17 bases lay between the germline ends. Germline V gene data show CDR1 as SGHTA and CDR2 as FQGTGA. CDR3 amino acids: CASRSPFLASDTQYF. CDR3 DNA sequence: TGTGCCAGCAGAAGCCCGTTTCTAGCCTCAGATACGCAGTATTTT.

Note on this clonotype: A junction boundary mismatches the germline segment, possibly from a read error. The CDR3 protein is CASSSGPGSEQFF. CDR3 nucleotide sequence: TGTGCTAGCAGCTCAGGTCCGGGGTCTGAGCAGTTCTTC. The rearrangement links TRBV7-7 to TRBJ2-1; a weak D match, TRBD2 (5 bases). The germline V gene encodes CDR1 SSHAT and CDR2 FNYEAQ (reference sequence). The CDR3 loop spans 13 amino acids.

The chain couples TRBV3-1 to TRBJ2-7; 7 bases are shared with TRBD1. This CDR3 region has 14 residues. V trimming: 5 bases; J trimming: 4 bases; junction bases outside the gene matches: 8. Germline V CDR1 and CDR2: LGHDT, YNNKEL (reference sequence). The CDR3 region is CASSYLGTEYEQYF. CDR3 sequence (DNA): TGTGCCAGCAGCTACCTAGGGACAGAGTACGAGCAGTACTTC.

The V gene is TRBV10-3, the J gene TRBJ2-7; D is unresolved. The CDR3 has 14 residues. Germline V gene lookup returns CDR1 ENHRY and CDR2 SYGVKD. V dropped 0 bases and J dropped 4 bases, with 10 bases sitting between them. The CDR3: CAISESNAEYEQYF. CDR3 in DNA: TGTGCCATCAGTGAGTCGAACGCAGAATACGAGCAGTACTTC.

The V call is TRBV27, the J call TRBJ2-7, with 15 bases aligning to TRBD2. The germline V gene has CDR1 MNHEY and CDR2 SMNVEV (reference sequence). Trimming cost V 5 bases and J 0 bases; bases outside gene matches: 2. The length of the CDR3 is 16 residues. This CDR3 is CASSPGLAGGSYEQYF. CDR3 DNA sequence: TGTGCCAGCAGTCCGGGACTAGCGGGAGGCTCCTACGAGCAGTACTTC.

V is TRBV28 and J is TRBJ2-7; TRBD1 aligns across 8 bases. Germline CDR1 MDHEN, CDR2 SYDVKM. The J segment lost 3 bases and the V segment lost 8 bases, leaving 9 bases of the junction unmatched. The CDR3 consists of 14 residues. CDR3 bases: TGTGCCAGCGTTTCAGCACAGGGGGTCTACGAGCAGTACTTC. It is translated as CASVSAQGVYEQYF.

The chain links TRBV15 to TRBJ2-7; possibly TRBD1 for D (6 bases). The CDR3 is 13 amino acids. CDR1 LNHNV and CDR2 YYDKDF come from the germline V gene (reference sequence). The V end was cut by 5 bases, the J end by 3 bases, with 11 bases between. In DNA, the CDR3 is TGTGCCACCAGCGGGGACACGAGCTACGAGCAGTACTTC. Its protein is CATSGDTSYEQYF.

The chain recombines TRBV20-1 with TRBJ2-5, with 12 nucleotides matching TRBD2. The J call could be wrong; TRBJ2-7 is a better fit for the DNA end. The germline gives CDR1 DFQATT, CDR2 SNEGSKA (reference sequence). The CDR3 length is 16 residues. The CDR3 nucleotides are TGCAGTGCTAGAGATTCGACTAGCGGGAGTATTTACGAGCAGTACTTC. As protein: CSARDSTSGSIYEQYF.

CDR3 residues: CASSVPGHLSPDTQYF. The DNA of the CDR3 is TGTGCCAGCAGTGTACCGGGACACCTAAGCCCAGATACGCAGTATTTT. The chain is built from TRBV6-6 and TRBJ2-3; TRBD1 might be the D (6 bases). This CDR3 region has 16 residues. CDR1 is MNHNY, CDR2 SVGAGI, per germline (reference sequence). With 5 bases removed from V and 4 bases from J, the gap between germline ends came to 19 bases.